The rows below give T cell receptor beta chains drawn from one sample of a study of cytomegalovirus exposure and HLA in healthy donors. This table comes from immunoSEQ multiplex PCR, and its TCRdb copy is limited to in-frame clones, with some not included. The data show over 200,000 clones, roughly 83% seen once. The sequencing input was PBMCs. Receptors were obtained from a woman aged 25-40 years in good health and CMV-seropositive. Each CDR3 is given with its conserved first and last residue. A D gene is named only where the DNA matches it firmly. Size tells how often a clone was seen (once, few, many) or the class of an expanded clone, and some rows leave it out.

J gene | clone size | D gene | V gene | CDR3 protein | CDR3 DNA
TRBJ2-1 | . | TRBD1 | TRBV11-3 | CASSFTTGLSYNEQFF | TGTGCCAGCAGCTTTACGACAGGGCTTTCCTACAATGAGCAGTTCTTC
TRBJ2-7 | . | . | TRBV7-6 | CASSLRDGPSYEQYF | TGTGCCAGCAGCTTGCGGGACGGACCGTCCTACGAGCAGTACTTC
TRBJ1-1 | few | . | TRBV29-1 | CSVGGQYEAFF | TGCAGCGTTGGTGGGCAGTATGAAGCTTTCTTT
TRBJ2-1 | . | TRBD2 | TRBV27 | CASSLPGTSGNEQFF | TGTGCCAGCAGCCTACCAGGGACTAGCGGTAATGAGCAGTTCTTC
TRBJ2-7 | . | TRBD2 | TRBV5-1 | CASSLGTSGRKWPYEQYF | TGCGCCAGCAGCCTCGGGACTAGCGGGAGGAAATGGCCCTACGAGCAGTACTTC
TRBJ1-2 | . | TRBD1 | TRBV18 | CASSPVLGQGAGYTF | TGTGCCAGCTCACCGGTTCTAGGACAGGGGGCCGGCTACACCTTC
TRBJ2-5 | . | . | TRBV29-1 | CSVDLTVQETQYF | TGCAGCGTTGATCTGACAGTACAAGAGACCCAGTACTTC
TRBJ1-1 | . | . | TRBV7-8 | CASSLAWEGKNTEAFF | TGTGCCAGCAGCTTAGCGTGGGAGGGGAAGAACACTGAAGCTTTCTTT
TRBJ1-2 | . | . | TRBV2 | CASSHGVYGYTF | TGTGCCAGCAGTCATGGCGTCTATGGCTACACCTTC
TRBJ1-1 | . | . | TRBV6-5 | CASTNYPNRDPEAFF | TGTGCCAGCACCAATTACCCCAACAGGGACCCTGAAGCTTTCTTT
TRBJ2-7 | few | TRBD1 | TRBV29-1 | CSVRDRVYEQYF | TGCAGCGTCCGGGACAGGGTCTACGAGCAGTACTTC
TRBJ1-1 | . | TRBD1 | TRBV10-3 | CAISERAGQGRADTEAFF | TGTGCCATCAGTGAGAGAGCGGGACAGGGGCGGGCGGACACTGAAGCTTTCTTT
TRBJ2-3 | once | TRBD2 | TRBV5-1 | CASSLRLAEGEDTQYF | TGCGCCAGCAGCTTAAGACTAGCGGAGGGGGAAGATACGCAGTATTTT
TRBJ2-7 | . | . | TRBV19 | CASSSEYSYEQYF | TGTGCCAGTAGTTCAGAATACTCCTACGAGCAGTACTTC
TRBJ2-7 | . | TRBD2 | TRBV4-2 | CASSQGGGGSSYEQYF | TGTGCCAGCAGCCAAGGAGGTGGCGGGAGCTCCTACGAGCAGTACTTC
TRBJ2-3 | . | . | TRBV6-5 | CASSYLGDTQYF | TGTGCCAGCAGTTACCTCGGAGATACGCAGTATTTT
TRBJ2-3 | . | TRBD2 | TRBV18 | CASSPAAGGLDTQYF | TGTGCCAGCTCACCAGCTGCGGGAGGGCTAGATACGCAGTATTTT
TRBJ1-5 | . | . | TRBV10-3 | CAISMAQDGLNQPQHF | TGTGCCATCAGTATGGCCCAGGACGGCCTTAATCAGCCCCAGCATTTT
TRBJ2-2 | . | . | TRBV28 | CASSFLGLRGGELFF | TGTGCCAGCAGTTTTTTGGGGCTGAGGGGCGGGGAGCTGTTTTTT
TRBJ2-7 | few | . | TRBV6-5 | CASSLPTPTYEQYF | TGTGCCAGCAGCCTCCCGACCCCCACCTACGAGCAGTACTTC
TRBJ2-1 | once | . | TRBV7-9 | CASREGYNEQFF | TGTGCCAGCAGAGAGGGATACAATGAGCAGTTCTTC
TRBJ2-2 | . | . | TRBV30 | CAWGKAGELFF | TGTGCCTGGGGGAAGGCCGGGGAGCTGTTTTTT